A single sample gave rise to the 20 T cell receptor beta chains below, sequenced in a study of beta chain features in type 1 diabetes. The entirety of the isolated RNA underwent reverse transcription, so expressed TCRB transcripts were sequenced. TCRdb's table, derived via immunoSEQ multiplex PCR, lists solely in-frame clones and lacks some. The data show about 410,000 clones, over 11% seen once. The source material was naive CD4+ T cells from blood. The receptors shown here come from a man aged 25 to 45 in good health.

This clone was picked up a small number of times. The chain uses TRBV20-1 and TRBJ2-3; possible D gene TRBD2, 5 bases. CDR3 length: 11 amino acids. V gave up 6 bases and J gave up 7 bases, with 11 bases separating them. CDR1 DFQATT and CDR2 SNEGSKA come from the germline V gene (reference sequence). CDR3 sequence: CSASGKNTQYF. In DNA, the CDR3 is TGCAGTGCGAGCGGTAAAAATACGCAGTATTTT.

For the CDR3, the DNA is TGTGCCAGCCCGAGGGACAGCCATGGCTACACCTTC. Amino acid sequence: CASPRDSHGYTF. The chain combines TRBV18 with TRBJ1-2; 7 bases line up with TRBD1. V dropped 8 bases and J dropped 6; count of bases not matched to a gene: 6. CDR1 is KGHSH and CDR2 is LQKENI in the germline V gene. The CDR3 consists of 12 residues.

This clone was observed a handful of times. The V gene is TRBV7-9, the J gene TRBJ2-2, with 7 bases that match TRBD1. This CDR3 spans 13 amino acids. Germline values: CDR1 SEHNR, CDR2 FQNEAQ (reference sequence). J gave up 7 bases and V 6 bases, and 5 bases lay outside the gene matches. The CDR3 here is CASRSTGNGELFF. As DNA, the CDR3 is TGTGCCAGCAGGTCGACAGGGAACGGGGAGCTGTTTTTT.

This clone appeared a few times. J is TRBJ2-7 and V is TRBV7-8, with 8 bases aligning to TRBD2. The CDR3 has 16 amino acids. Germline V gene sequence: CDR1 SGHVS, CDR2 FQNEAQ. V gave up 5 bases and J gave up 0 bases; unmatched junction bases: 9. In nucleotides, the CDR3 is TGTGCCAGCAGCCGCGTTGGGCGGGGGGTCTCCTACGAGCAGTACTTC. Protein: CASSRVGRGVSYEQYF.

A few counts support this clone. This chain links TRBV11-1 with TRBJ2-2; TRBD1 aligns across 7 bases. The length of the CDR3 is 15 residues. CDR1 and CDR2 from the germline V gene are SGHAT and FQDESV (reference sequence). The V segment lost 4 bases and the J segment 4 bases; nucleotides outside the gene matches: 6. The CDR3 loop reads CASSSPRGLTGELFF. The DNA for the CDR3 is TGTGCCAGCAGCTCCCCGAGGGGGCTCACCGGGGAGCTGTTTTTT.

CDR3 in amino acids: CASRLMNTEAFF. For the CDR3, the DNA is TGTGCCAGCCGTTTAATGAACACTGAAGCTTTCTTT. This rearrangement joins TRBV11-2 to TRBJ1-1; D gene unclear. The CDR3 runs 12 residues. The V end lost 8 bases, the J end lost 0 bases, and 7 bases lay between the germline ends. CDR1 and CDR2 from the germline V gene are SGHAT and FQNNGV.

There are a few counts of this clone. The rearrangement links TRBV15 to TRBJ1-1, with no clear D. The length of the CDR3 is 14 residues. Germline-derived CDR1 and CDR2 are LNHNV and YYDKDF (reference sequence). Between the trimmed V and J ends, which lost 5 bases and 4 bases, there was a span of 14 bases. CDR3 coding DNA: TGTGCCACCAGCGCACCTGGGAAGATCACTGAAGCTTTCTTT. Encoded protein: CATSAPGKITEAFF.

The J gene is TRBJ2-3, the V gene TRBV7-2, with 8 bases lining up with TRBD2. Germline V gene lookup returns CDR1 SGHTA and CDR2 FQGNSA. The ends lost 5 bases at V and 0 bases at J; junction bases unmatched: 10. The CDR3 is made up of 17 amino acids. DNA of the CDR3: TGTGCCAGCAGCCTAAGCCCTTCTAGCGGGAGCACAGATACGCAGTATTTT. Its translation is CASSLSPSSGSTDTQYF.

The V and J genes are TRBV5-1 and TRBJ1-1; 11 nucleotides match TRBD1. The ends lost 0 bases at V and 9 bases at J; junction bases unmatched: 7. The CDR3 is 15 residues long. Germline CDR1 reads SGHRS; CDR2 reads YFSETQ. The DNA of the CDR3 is TGCGCCAGCAGCTTGGACGGACAGGGGGCGAGTCAAGCTTTCTTT. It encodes CASSLDGQGASQAFF.

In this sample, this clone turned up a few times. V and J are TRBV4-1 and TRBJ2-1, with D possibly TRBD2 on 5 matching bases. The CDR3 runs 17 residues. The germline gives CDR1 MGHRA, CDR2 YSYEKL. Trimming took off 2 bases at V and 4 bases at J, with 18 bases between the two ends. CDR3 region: CASSQTYTSANYNEQFF. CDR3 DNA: TGCGCCAGCAGCCAAACCTATACTAGTGCAAATTACAATGAGCAGTTCTTC.

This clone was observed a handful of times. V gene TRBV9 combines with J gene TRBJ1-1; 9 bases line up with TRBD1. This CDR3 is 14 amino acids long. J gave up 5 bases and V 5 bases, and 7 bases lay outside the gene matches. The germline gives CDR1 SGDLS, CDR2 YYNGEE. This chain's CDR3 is CASSPGTGNTEAFF. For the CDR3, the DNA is TGTGCCAGCAGTCCCGGGACAGGGAATACTGAAGCTTTCTTT.

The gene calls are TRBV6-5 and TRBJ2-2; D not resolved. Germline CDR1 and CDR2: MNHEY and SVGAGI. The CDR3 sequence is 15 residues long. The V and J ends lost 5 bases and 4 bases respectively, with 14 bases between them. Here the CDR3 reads CASSPPLGGTGELFF. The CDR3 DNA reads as TGTGCCAGCAGTCCCCCATTAGGCGGCACCGGGGAGCTGTTTTTT.

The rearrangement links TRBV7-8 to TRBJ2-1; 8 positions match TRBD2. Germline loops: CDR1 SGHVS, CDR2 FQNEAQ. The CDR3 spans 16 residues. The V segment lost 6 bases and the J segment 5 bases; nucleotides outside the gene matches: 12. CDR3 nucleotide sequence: TGTGCCAGCAGTCCCCTAAGCGGGAGAGTCCACAATGAGCAGTTCTTC. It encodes CASSPLSGRVHNEQFF.

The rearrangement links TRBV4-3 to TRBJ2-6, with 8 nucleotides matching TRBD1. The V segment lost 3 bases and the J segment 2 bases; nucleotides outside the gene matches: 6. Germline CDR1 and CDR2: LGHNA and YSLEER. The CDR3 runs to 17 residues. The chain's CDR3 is CASSHRQGLTGANVLTF. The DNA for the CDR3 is TGCGCCAGCAGCCACCGACAGGGGCTCACTGGGGCCAACGTCCTGACTTTC.

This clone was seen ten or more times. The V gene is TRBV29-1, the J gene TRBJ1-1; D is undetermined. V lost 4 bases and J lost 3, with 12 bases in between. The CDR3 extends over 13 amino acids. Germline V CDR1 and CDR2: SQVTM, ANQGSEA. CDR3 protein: CSVATRRDTEAFF. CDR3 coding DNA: TGCAGCGTTGCTACGCGACGGGACACTGAAGCTTTCTTT. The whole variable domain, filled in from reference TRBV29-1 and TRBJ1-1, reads SAVISQKPSRDICQRGTSLTIQCQVDSQVTMMFWYRQQPGQSLTLIATANQGSEATYESGFVIDKFPISRPNLTFSTLTVSNMSPEDSSIYLCSVATRRDTEAFFGQGTRLTVV.

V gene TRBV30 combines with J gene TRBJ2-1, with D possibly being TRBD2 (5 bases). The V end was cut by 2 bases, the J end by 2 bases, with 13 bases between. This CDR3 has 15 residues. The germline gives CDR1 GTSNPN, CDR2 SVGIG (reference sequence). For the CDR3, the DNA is TGTGCCTGGAGTACCATTCTAGCCCCCTACAATGAGCAGTTCTTC. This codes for CAWSTILAPYNEQFF.

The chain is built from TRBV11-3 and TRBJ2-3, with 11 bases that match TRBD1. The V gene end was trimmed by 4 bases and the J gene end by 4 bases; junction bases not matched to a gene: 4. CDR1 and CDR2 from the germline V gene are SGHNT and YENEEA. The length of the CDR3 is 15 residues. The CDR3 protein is CASSSGQGGPDTQYF. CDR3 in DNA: TGTGCCAGCAGCTCGGGACAGGGGGGCCCAGATACGCAGTATTTT. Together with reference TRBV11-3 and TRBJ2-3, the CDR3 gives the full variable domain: EAGVVQSPRYKIIEKKQPVAFWCNPISGHNTLYWYLQNLGQGPELLIRYENEEAVDDSQLPKDRFSAERLKGVDSTLKIQPAELGDSAVYLCASSSGQGGPDTQYFGPGTRLTVL.

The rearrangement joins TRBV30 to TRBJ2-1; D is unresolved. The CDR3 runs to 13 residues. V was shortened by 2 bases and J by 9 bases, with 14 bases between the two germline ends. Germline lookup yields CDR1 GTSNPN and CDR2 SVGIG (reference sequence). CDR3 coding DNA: TGTGCCTGGAGTCCAGCCCCCGTCGTTGAGCAGTTCTTC. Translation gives CAWSPAPVVEQFF.

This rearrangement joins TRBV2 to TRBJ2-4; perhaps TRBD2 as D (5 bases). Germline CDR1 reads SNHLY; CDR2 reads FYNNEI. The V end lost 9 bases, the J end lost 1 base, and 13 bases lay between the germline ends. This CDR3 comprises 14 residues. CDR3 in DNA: TGTGCCAGTACGGGGAATTGGGCCAAAAACATTCAGTACTTC. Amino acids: CASTGNWAKNIQYF.

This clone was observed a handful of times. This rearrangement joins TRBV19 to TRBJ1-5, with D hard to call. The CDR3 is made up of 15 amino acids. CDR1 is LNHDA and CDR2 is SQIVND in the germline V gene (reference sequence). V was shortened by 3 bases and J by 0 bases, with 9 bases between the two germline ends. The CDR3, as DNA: TGTGCCAGTAGTATCGCGAGGATTAGCAATCAGCCCCAGCATTTT. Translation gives CASSIARISNQPQHF.